This T cell receptor beta chain was documented in a study of T-cell reconstitution after alpha-beta-depleted transplantation in children. This CDR3 has 15 amino acids. With 6 bases clipped from V and 9 bases from J, the junction kept 17 bases outside the gene matches. Germline loops: CDR1 DFQATT, CDR2 SNEGSKA (reference sequence). Researchers prepared the TCRbeta library using unique molecular identifiers, the study reports. TCRdb called the PCR reads again in MiXCR, with one record for every CDR3 protein. The table lists roughly 500,000 distinct CDR3 sequences, around 13% of them singletons. The sample holds a few counts of this clonotype.

The clonotype was recovered from a human donor who donated a stem cell graft to a child with combined immunodeficiency. This chain links TRBV20-1 with TRBJ2-1, with TRBD2 matching 7 bases. Here the sequenced sample was PBMCs from the stem cell graft donor, taken from the stem cell graft. CDR3 amino acids: CSASLWREGRREQFF. The CDR3 coding sequence is TGCAGTGCGAGTCTTTGGAGGGAGGGACGACGTGAGCAGTTCTTC.